The source of this TCR beta chain is a study of blood T cells in healthy people across ages. Healthy individuals of Caucasian origin from Russia, aged roughly 6 to 100, served as donors. Germline V lookup: CDR1 ENHRY, CDR2 SYGVKD. Losses at the gene ends were 3 bases for V and 4 bases for J; bases not matched to a gene: 9. The CDR3 consists of 16 residues. It was with a sample-barcoded 5' primer and a J-beta primer mix that a second PCR of roughly 7 to 12 cycles was run. TCRdb re-called the 5' RACE reads through MiXCR, storing one row per CDR3 protein. The sample lists 550,000 to 800,000 distinct CDR3 sequences, under 25% occurring once. A few counts support this clonotype.

Material: blood. The gene calls are TRBV10-3 and TRBJ1-1, with 9 nucleotides matching TRBD1. This clonotype originated in a man in his 70s in good health. The CDR3 sequence: CAISDPLGQGGTEAFF. In DNA, the CDR3 is TGTGCCATCAGTGACCCCCTGGGACAGGGCGGCACTGAAGCTTTCTTT.